This T cell receptor (beta chain) comes out of a study of T cell repertoires in cytomegalovirus infection. Study summary: Newly reported HLA-C-restricted and thoroughly characterized HLA-B-restricted CMV epitopes were employed. Public TCR beta signature analysis indicated the presence of both CMV infection and matching HLA type. Study-level points and caveats: HLA-C-restricted, CMV-specific TCR beta clonotypes were dominant ex vivo. Identification of carriers of CMV plus the relevant HLA was performed using cumulative public TCR beta family frequency.

Of note for this clonotype: Its matching antigen is unknown.

The ends were cut back, 3 bases at V and 7 bases at J, with 9 bases in the middle. The CDR3 is 13 residues long. Germline CDR1 and CDR2: MNHEY and SMNVEV (reference sequence). From the reads, TCRdb called clonotypes with MiXCR, one entry per CDR3 protein. The sample carries about 920,000 distinct CDR3 sequences, under 40% recorded once. Source: cultured CD8+ T cells from PBMCs, taken from culture after CMV antigen stimulation. This receptor was taken from a human donor in good health (CMV status not recorded). Some clones in this sample may be carry-over from other donors' samples. The rearrangement uses TRBV27 and TRBJ2-2; D gene uncertain. The CDR3 nucleotides are TGTGCCAGCAGTTTGACGGATGTCGGGGAGCTGTTTTTT. This sequence encodes CASSLTDVGELFF.